The 32 T cell receptor beta chains below all came from one sample that was sequenced in a study of T-cell reconstitution after alpha-beta-depleted transplantation in children. Construction of the TCRbeta library involved unique molecular identifiers. In TCRdb, the PCR reads were re-called with MiXCR into one record per CDR3 protein. The sample comprises roughly 300,000 distinct CDR3 sequences, 9.5% to 13% of which are singletons, and roughly a quarter rests with the top ten. The sequencing here drew on peripheral blood, taken 180 days after TCRalphabeta/CD19-depleted stem cell transplant. The source is a male patient aged 2 to 10 who had a stem cell transplant for chronic granulomatous disease, so the T cells may come from the graft donor.

This clonotype was counted many times. The chain joins TRBV12-3 or TRBV12-4 to TRBJ2-3; D may be TRBD2 (6 bases). The CDR3 sequence is 11 residues long. The V and J ends lost 3 bases and 12 bases respectively, with 10 bases between them. DNA for the CDR3: TGTGCCAGCAGTTTTTCGGGAGTACAGTATTTT. This codes for CASSFSGVQYF.

There are many counts of this clonotype. The chain combines TRBV5-1 with TRBJ2-5; 12 bases line up with TRBD2. Germline-derived CDR1 and CDR2 are SGHRS and YFSETQ. Trimming took 3 bases from V and 3 from J; bases not matched to a gene: 0. There are 14 residues in the CDR3. Here the CDR3 DNA reads TGCGCCAGCAGCTCTAGCGGGAGGGAAGAGACCCAGTACTTC. This gives the protein CASSSSGREETQYF.

This clonotype has at least ten counts. The chain joins TRBV20-1 to TRBJ2-7; the D is unclear. Germline assignment: CDR1 DFQATT and CDR2 SNEGSKA (reference sequence). The CDR3 contains 13 residues. The V and J ends lost 0 bases and 8 bases respectively, with 14 bases between them. The DNA of the CDR3 is TGCAGTGCTAGAGATGTCCCTGCTACAAAGCAGTACTTC. This codes for CSARDVPATKQYF.

This clonotype was seen many times. The chain combines TRBV9 with TRBJ2-1, with D maybe TRBD2 (6 bases). Germline assignment: CDR1 SGDLS and CDR2 YYNGEE. This CDR3 contains 15 residues. Trimming pared 0 bases from V and 7 bases from J, leaving 14 bases between. CDR3 sequence (DNA): TGTGCCAGCAGCGTAGGCGGGGCTAGGGCAAATGAGCAGTTCTTC. Amino acids: CASSVGGARANEQFF.

This clonotype was counted at least ten times. The chain is built from TRBV28 and TRBJ1-5; 10 bases agree with TRBD1. Looked up from germline, CDR1 is MDHEN and CDR2 is SYDVKM. The CDR3 has 15 amino acids. The V gene end was trimmed by 5 bases and the J gene end by 2 bases; junction bases not matched to a gene: 3. CDR3 amino acids: CASSPGTGGNQPQHF. The CDR3 DNA sequence: TGTGCCAGCAGTCCGGGGACAGGGGGCAATCAGCCCCAGCATTTT. Together with reference TRBV28 and TRBJ1-5, the CDR3 gives the full variable domain: DVKVTQSSRYLVKRTGEKVFLECVQDMDHENMFWYRQDPGLGLRLIYFSYDVKMKEKGDIPEGYSVSREKKERFSLILESASTNQTSMYLCASSPGTGGNQPQHFGDGTRLSIL.

The sample holds many counts of this clonotype. The V call is TRBV6-1, the J call TRBJ2-1; D gene uncertain. CDR1 MNHNS and CDR2 SASEGT come from the germline V gene. V was cut by 6 bases and J by 1 base, with 13 bases left in between. The CDR3 sequence is 15 residues long. The DNA of the CDR3 is TGTGCCAGCAGCCGAACGACTGTATCCTACAATGAGCAGTTCTTC. Amino acid sequence: CASSRTTVSYNEQFF.

This clonotype was recorded many times. The chain combines TRBV7-2 with TRBJ2-3; a possible D gene is TRBD2 (6 bases). This CDR3 is 13 amino acids long. Trimming left V 3 bases short and J 8 bases short, with 12 bases between. Germline CDR1 SGHTA, CDR2 FQGNSA. The DNA of the CDR3 is TGTGCCAGCAGCTTCGGACTATCTGCTACGCAGTATTTT. It translates to CASSFGLSATQYF.

This clonotype showed up just a few times. This sequence joins TRBV15 and TRBJ2-7; D might be TRBD1 (6 bases). V gave up 5 bases and J gave up 6 bases, with 17 bases separating them. In germline, CDR1 is LNHNV, CDR2 YYDKDF (reference sequence). CDR3 size: 14 residues. Written as DNA, the CDR3 is TGTGCCACCAGCTCCACACAGGGTGAGTCCGAGCAGTACTTC. Translated: CATSSTQGESEQYF.

This clonotype has just a few counts. CDR3 DNA: TGCGCCAGCAGCCTCGCGCGACAGCTAGTCAATGAGCAGTTCTTC. Encoded protein: CASSLARQLVNEQFF. The chain combines TRBV4-3 with TRBJ2-1, with a possible D match to TRBD1 (5 bases). CDR3 size: 15 residues. V was shortened by 4 bases and J by 6 bases, with 16 bases between the two germline ends. Germline V gene data show CDR1 as LGHNA and CDR2 as YSLEER.

The table lists this clonotype with many counts. At one end, the junction sequence differs from germline, possibly due to a read error. The rearrangement uses TRBV7-7 and TRBJ2-5, with 8 bases fitting TRBD1. CDR1 is SSHAT and CDR2 is FNYEAQ in the germline V gene (reference sequence). CDR3 size: 16 residues. CDR3 amino acids: CASSLAPTGAGETQYF. CDR3 nucleotide sequence: TGTGCTAGCAGCTTAGCCCCGACAGGGGCGGGGGAGACCCAGTACTTC. Filled out from reference TRBV7-7 and TRBJ2-5, the complete variable domain reads GAGVSQSPRYKVTKRGQDVTLRCDPISSHATLYWYQQALGQGPEFLTYFNYEAQPDKSGLPSDRFSAERPEGSISTLTIQRTEQRDSAMYRCASSLAPTGAGETQYFGPGTRLLVL.

This clonotype was recorded at least ten times. V usage is TRBV20-1 and J usage is TRBJ2-4; the D is unclear. The CDR3 extends over 15 amino acids. Germline loops: CDR1 DFQATT, CDR2 SNEGSKA (reference sequence). Trimming took 3 bases from V and 3 from J, leaving 15 bases between them. DNA for the CDR3: TGCAGTGCTAGTCCGTACGGTACCGACAAAAACATTCAGTACTTC. This encodes CSASPYGTDKNIQYF.

This clonotype occurred a few times. The rearrangement uses TRBV27 and TRBJ2-7; 9 bases fit TRBD2. Germline assignment: CDR1 MNHEY and CDR2 SMNVEV (reference sequence). The CDR3 extends over 15 amino acids. V trimming: 3 bases; J trimming: 4 bases; junction bases outside the gene matches: 7. The chain's CDR3 is CASSFGASGTYEQYF. The CDR3 nucleotides read TGTGCCAGCAGTTTTGGAGCTAGCGGGACTTACGAGCAGTACTTC.

This clonotype came up many times. The chain couples TRBV7-6 to TRBJ2-1; 14 nucleotides match TRBD2. Germline V lookup: CDR1 SGHVS, CDR2 FNYEAQ. Trimming took 5 bases from V and 9 from J; bases not matched to a gene: 15. The CDR3 runs to 18 residues. The CDR3 nucleotides are TGTGCCAGCAGCCCATCCCAGGGACTAGCGGGAGTTTTTGGTGAGCAGTTCTTC. Translation gives CASSPSQGLAGVFGEQFF.

This clonotype was seen at least ten times. This chain connects TRBV4-3 to TRBJ2-7; D is uncertain. The CDR3 loop spans 14 amino acids. Trimming shortened V by 3 bases and J by 4 bases, and 13 bases separated the two germline ends. Germline V lookup: CDR1 LGHNA, CDR2 YSLEER. The CDR3 DNA reads as TGCGCCAGCAGCCACACCGGCCCTGGGTACGAGCAGTACTTC. It encodes CASSHTGPGYEQYF.

Note on this clonotype: A read error may explain this, as a much larger clone is one base away. The chain carries TRBV5-1 and TRBJ2-7; the D gene is possibly TRBD2 (6 bases). The CDR3 spans 13 residues. Germline CDR1 and CDR2: SGHRS and YFSETQ. The CDR3 loop is CASSHDWGDEQSF. The CDR3 DNA is TGCGCCAGCAGCCACGACTGGGGGGACGAGCAGTCCTTC.

This clonotype was detected many times. The chain combines TRBV7-3 with TRBJ2-2, with TRBD1 matching 9 bases. CDR1 and CDR2 (germline): SGHTA, FQGTGA. The CDR3 totals 16 residues. The trim removed 5 bases at V and 4 bases at J, leaving 8 bases unmatched. The CDR3: CASSPRTGVTTGELFF. The CDR3 coding sequence is TGTGCCAGCAGCCCCCGGACAGGGGTAACCACCGGGGAGCTGTTTTTT.

This clonotype appeared many times. The rearrangement joins TRBV6-2 or TRBV6-3 to TRBJ2-1; TRBD2 matches at 8 bases. The CDR3 consists of 12 residues. The germline V gene has CDR1 MNHEY and CDR2 SVGEGT. Trimming took 5 bases from V and 15 from J; bases not matched to a gene: 9. Here the CDR3 reads CASSRIGTRTFF. CDR3 DNA: TGTGCCAGCAGTCGCATCGGGACTAGAACGTTCTTC.

This clonotype was observed a few times. The chain is built from TRBV7-9 and TRBJ2-3, with 9 bases matching TRBD2. CDR3 length: 17 residues. Germline V gene data show CDR1 as SEHNR and CDR2 as FQNEAQ (reference sequence). V lost 5 bases, J lost 5 bases, and 14 bases stayed unmatched. The chain's CDR3 is CASSRYPGLAGRDTQYF. The CDR3 nucleotides are TGTGCCAGCAGCCGATACCCGGGACTAGCAGGAAGAGATACGCAGTATTTT.

This clonotype was seen at least ten times. The chain couples TRBV5-1 to TRBJ2-2; D is ambiguous. Germline V gives CDR1 SGHRS, CDR2 YFSETQ. CDR3 size: 15 residues. The V end lost 0 bases, the J end lost 1 base, and 7 bases lay between the germline ends. The CDR3 DNA sequence: TGCGCCAGCAGCTTGGGTGGGCAGAACACCGGGGAGCTGTTTTTT. This translates into CASSLGGQNTGELFF.

Ten or more counts support this clonotype. J is TRBJ2-7 and V is TRBV25-1; D is unresolved. Germline lookup yields CDR1 MGHDK and CDR2 SYGVNS. Trimming took off 1 base at V and 6 bases at J, with 4 bases between the two ends. CDR3 length: 11 residues. CDR3 nucleotide sequence: TGTGCCAGCAGTGAATCGGGCGAGCAGTACTTC. This translates into CASSESGEQYF.

This clonotype was observed many times. CDR3 coding DNA: TGTGCCAGCAGTGTCAAAGGAGGGTTAGTGAACACTGAAGCTTTCTTT. It specifies CASSVKGGLVNTEAFF. The V gene is TRBV6-1, the J gene TRBJ1-1; no reliable D call. Germline V gene lookup returns CDR1 MNHNS and CDR2 SASEGT. V was clipped by 4 bases and J by 0 bases, with 15 bases between them. The CDR3 is 16 residues long.

This clonotype was counted at least ten times. The chain links TRBV28 to TRBJ2-7, with TRBD1 matching over 7 bases. The CDR3 sequence is 15 residues long. CDR1 is MDHEN and CDR2 is SYDVKM in the germline V gene. Losses at the gene ends were 6 bases for V and 4 bases for J; bases not matched to a gene: 12. The CDR3 nucleotides are TGTGCCAGCAGCATAACCGGGACAGCGCTGTACGAGCAGTACTTC. Residues: CASSITGTALYEQYF.

This clonotype was seen ten or more times. This chain connects TRBV6-1 to TRBJ1-3, with unresolved D. The germline V gene encodes CDR1 MNHNS and CDR2 SASEGT. Trimming took off 3 bases at V and 5 bases at J, with 11 bases between the two ends. The CDR3 length is 14 residues. The DNA for the CDR3 is TGTGCCAGCAGTGACAACGGCCCTCGAAACACCATATATTTT. It specifies CASSDNGPRNTIYF.

This clonotype came up many times. V is TRBV20-1 and J is TRBJ1-2; 9 bases match TRBD1. CDR3 length equals 13 residues. The ends lost 5 bases at V and 5 bases at J; junction bases unmatched: 6. The germline gives CDR1 DFQATT, CDR2 SNEGSKA (reference sequence). The CDR3 bases are TGCAGTGCTGTTCCGGGACAGGGATATGGCTACACCTTC. Protein: CSAVPGQGYGYTF.

This clonotype came up many times. The rearrangement links TRBV20-1 to TRBJ2-7, with 8 nucleotides matching TRBD1. Losses at the gene ends were 0 bases for V and 1 base for J; bases not matched to a gene: 8. Germline lookup yields CDR1 DFQATT and CDR2 SNEGSKA (reference sequence). The CDR3 consists of 16 residues. CDR3 nucleotide sequence: TGCAGTGCTAGAGATTCATTAGGGACAGGATCCTACGAGCAGTACTTC. The encoded protein is CSARDSLGTGSYEQYF.

This clonotype was recorded many times. This chain links TRBV7-9 with TRBJ1-1, with a weak D call TRBD1 (5 bases). V gave up 2 bases and J gave up 4 bases, with 14 bases separating them. The CDR3 is 15 residues long. Germline lookup yields CDR1 SEHNR and CDR2 FQNEAQ (reference sequence). CDR3 sequence reads: CASSLRSEGTTEAFF. In DNA form, the CDR3 reads TGTGCCAGCAGCTTAAGGTCGGAGGGGACCACTGAAGCTTTCTTT.

This clonotype has a count of ten or more. The genes are TRBV12-3 or TRBV12-4 and TRBJ2-1, with 12 positions matching TRBD2. The CDR3 contains 14 residues. V lost 4 bases to trimming and J lost 7 bases; unmatched junction nucleotides: 2. This CDR3 is CASSSSGRGNEQFF. CDR3 bases: TGTGCCAGCAGTTCTAGCGGGAGGGGGAATGAGCAGTTCTTC.

This clonotype showed up just a few times. This chain joins TRBV12-3 or TRBV12-4 and TRBJ1-3; D unclear. This CDR3 is built from 16 residues. Trimming pared 3 bases from V and 1 base from J, leaving 13 bases between. The chain's CDR3 is CASSFRGGVSGNTIYF. CDR3 DNA: TGTGCCAGCAGTTTTCGTGGCGGGGTTTCTGGAAACACCATATATTTT.

Notes on this clonotype: A read error may be the cause here, since a much bigger clone is one base away. This chain uses TRBV5-6 with TRBJ1-2, with 7 bases lining up with TRBD1. This CDR3 is 16 amino acids long. Germline assignment: CDR1 SGHDT and CDR2 YYEEEE. The chain's CDR3 is CASSWMQPGQNYGYSF. In nucleotides, the CDR3 is TGTGCCAGCAGCTGGATGCAGCCGGGACAGAACTATGGCTACAGCTTC.

Concerning this clonotype: This may come from a read error, since a much larger clone is one base off. V usage is TRBV20-1 and J usage is TRBJ2-5, with 8 positions matching TRBD2. CDR3 length: 15 residues. The germline gives CDR1 DFQATT, CDR2 SNEGSKA (reference sequence). CDR3 DNA sequence: TGCAGTGCTATGATCGGCGGGGGGATCCAAGACACCCAGTACTTC. Its protein is CSAMIGGGIQDTQYF.

There are many counts of this clonotype. The chain carries TRBV29-1 and TRBJ2-7, with a possible D match to TRBD1 (6 bases). The V gene lost 6 bases and the J gene lost 7 bases, with 19 bases spanning the gap. The CDR3 consists of 13 residues. Germline V gene data show CDR1 as SQVTM and CDR2 as ANQGSEA. The chain's CDR3 is CSVDPNRAGEQYF. The DNA for the CDR3 is TGCAGCGTCGACCCCAACAGGGCTGGTGAGCAGTACTTC.

This clonotype was seen many times. This chain uses TRBV6-1 with TRBJ1-1; TRBD1 is a possible D gene (5 bases). The germline CDR1 and CDR2 sequences are MNHNS and SASEGT. Trimming removed 4 bases at V and 0 bases at J, with 21 bases between. The CDR3 contains 18 residues. In nucleotides, the CDR3 is TGTGCCAGCAGTGGAGGCTTTGACGGGGCAGGAGTGAACACTGAAGCTTTCTTT. Translated: CASSGGFDGAGVNTEAFF.